The next 29 T cell receptor beta chains were all read from a single sample in a study of shared clonotypes between healthy human individuals. The protocol was immunoSEQ multiplex PCR, while the TCRdb copy is restricted to in-frame clones and leaves out a portion. The repertoire holds around 640,000 clones, with 95% to 97% as singletons. CD45RO-negative CD8 cells positively selected for CCR7 made up the naive population, which excluded terminally differentiated effector memory CD45RA+ cells. The sample consisted of naive CD8+ T cells sorted from blood. These receptors originate from a woman aged 25-40 years in good health.

The gene calls are TRBV5-1 and TRBJ1-1; D gene unclear. Germline V gene lookup returns CDR1 SGHRS and CDR2 YFSETQ. The CDR3 totals 11 residues. V was cut by 3 bases and J by 7 bases, with 7 bases left in between. This chain's CDR3 is CASSYQNEAFF. Written as DNA, the CDR3 is TGCGCCAGCAGCTATCAGAATGAAGCTTTCTTT.

The rearrangement links TRBV4-1 to TRBJ2-1, with a possible D match to TRBD1 (5 bases). This CDR3 has 14 residues. V was trimmed by 7 bases and J by 7 bases, leaving 17 bases between them. CDR1 and CDR2 from the germline V gene are MGHRA and YSYEKL. In nucleotides, the CDR3 is TGCGCCAGCACCTATCATGACAGCCGAAATGAGCAGTTCTTC. Residues: CASTYHDSRNEQFF.

V usage is TRBV28 and J usage is TRBJ2-3; the match to TRBD2 covers 10 bases. The CDR3 loop spans 17 amino acids. Germline V gene sequence: CDR1 MDHEN, CDR2 SYDVKM. Germline trimming cut 6 bases from V and 8 bases from J; bases unmatched to any gene: 17. The CDR3 region has the DNA TGTGCCAGCAGCAACGCTCCCCTAGCGGGAGAGACTGCTACGCAGTATTTT. It yields the protein CASSNAPLAGETATQYF.

The genes are TRBV28 and TRBJ2-1; 10 bases are shared with TRBD2. With V trimmed by 1 base and J by 5 bases, 5 bases remained unmatched. Germline assignment: CDR1 MDHEN and CDR2 SYDVKM. The CDR3 length is 16 residues. CDR3: CASSLLGLALNNEQFF. The CDR3 DNA follows: TGTGCCAGCAGTTTATTGGGACTAGCGCTTAACAATGAGCAGTTCTTC.

The CDR3 nucleotides are TGTGCCAGCAGCTTAGGCGCGCCTAGCTCCTACAATGAGCAGTTCTTC. It specifies CASSLGAPSSYNEQFF. The V gene is TRBV7-6, the J gene TRBJ2-1; D uncertain. The V gene lost 1 base and the J gene lost 0 bases, with 10 bases spanning the gap. This CDR3 has 16 residues. Germline loops: CDR1 SGHVS, CDR2 FNYEAQ.

The V and J genes are TRBV5-6 and TRBJ2-5; D gene uncertain. V was clipped by 4 bases and J by 7 bases, with 11 bases between them. The CDR3 is 12 amino acids. Germline V lookup: CDR1 SGHDT, CDR2 YYEEEE. This CDR3 reads CASSVQTGTQYF. Written as DNA, the CDR3 is TGTGCCAGCAGCGTACAAACCGGGACCCAGTACTTC.

The chain joins TRBV15 to TRBJ1-1; D remains ambiguous. V shed 0 bases and J shed 6 bases, with 20 bases lying between them. Germline-derived CDR1 and CDR2 are LNHNV and YYDKDF (reference sequence). This CDR3 is built from 17 residues. The DNA of the CDR3 is TGTGCCACCAGCAGAGATCCCCCTGCTCTTGGGGTACCTGAAGCTTTCTTT. Its translation is CATSRDPPALGVPEAFF.

The CDR3 sequence is CASSLGDSDTEAFF. In DNA form, the CDR3 reads TGTGCCAGCAGCCTGGGGGACAGCGACACTGAAGCTTTCTTT. The chain uses TRBV5-4 and TRBJ1-1, with 7 nucleotides matching TRBD1. V dropped 4 bases and J dropped 3; count of bases not matched to a gene: 6. This CDR3 has 14 residues. Germline V lookup: CDR1 SGHNT, CDR2 YYREEE (reference sequence).

The chain is built from TRBV7-6 and TRBJ2-7; D is unresolved. Looked up from germline, CDR1 is SGHVS and CDR2 is FNYEAQ. V shed 6 bases and J shed 3 bases, with 9 bases lying between them. This CDR3 contains 12 residues. This chain's CDR3 is CASSYTVYEQYF. CDR3 nucleotide sequence: TGTGCCAGCAGTTATACCGTCTACGAGCAGTACTTC.

The genes are TRBV7-2 and TRBJ2-7; D remains unclear. This CDR3 comprises 14 residues. Trimming removed 0 bases from V and 2 bases from J, with 8 bases in between. Per the germline V gene, CDR1 is SGHTA and CDR2 is FQGNSA. CDR3 residues: CASSLALGAYEQYF. CDR3 nucleotide sequence: TGTGCCAGCAGCTTAGCCCTAGGTGCCTACGAGCAGTACTTC.

The sample holds one count of this clone. The chain joins TRBV2 to TRBJ2-7; 9 bases map to TRBD1. J lost 0 bases, V lost 6 bases, and 6 bases had no gene match. The CDR3 has 15 amino acids. Germline values: CDR1 SNHLY, CDR2 FYNNEI. The CDR3 DNA reads as TGTGCCAGCAGCTCGGACAGGGGCCACTCCTACGAGCAGTACTTC. Protein sequence: CASSSDRGHSYEQYF. Using reference TRBV2 and TRBJ2-7 for the parts outside the CDR3, the full variable domain is EPEVTQTPSHQVTQMGQEVILRCVPISNHLYFYWYRQILGQKVEFLVSFYNNEISEKSEIFDDQFSVERPDGSNFTLKIRSTKLEDSAMYFCASSSDRGHSYEQYFGPGTRLTVT.

The CDR3 protein is CASSEGPPRLPAKGYEQYF. CDR3 in DNA: TGTGCCAGCAGTGAAGGGCCCCCCCGGTTGCCCGCCAAGGGGTACGAGCAGTACTTC. The rearrangement links TRBV2 to TRBJ2-5; perhaps TRBD1 as D (5 bases). Gene TRBJ2-7 matches the end of the DNA better, so the J call may be wrong. CDR1 and CDR2 from the germline V gene are SNHLY and FYNNEI. This CDR3 has 19 amino acids.

The V gene is TRBV7-9, the J gene TRBJ2-2, with a weak D call TRBD2 (6 bases). Between the trimmed V and J ends, which lost 2 bases and 5 bases, there was a span of 12 bases. The CDR3 contains 15 residues. Germline V gene sequence: CDR1 SEHNR, CDR2 FQNEAQ (reference sequence). CDR3 protein: CASSLPTEGTGELFF. The CDR3 region has the DNA TGTGCCAGCAGCTTACCTACGGAGGGAACCGGGGAGCTGTTTTTT.

The chain links TRBV6-5 to TRBJ1-1, with D possibly TRBD1 on 6 matching bases. The CDR3 length is 13 residues. The germline gives CDR1 MNHEY, CDR2 SVGAGI. Trimming took off 4 bases at V and 1 base at J, with 7 bases between the two ends. CDR3 nucleotides: TGTGCCAGCAGTTGGACAGAGAACACTGAAGCTTTCTTT. Residues: CASSWTENTEAFF.

A remark on this clone: Other DNA sequences in this sample translate to the same CDR3. The chain combines TRBV27 with TRBJ2-7, with a tentative D call TRBD2 (5 bases). CDR1 is MNHEY and CDR2 is SMNVEV in the germline V gene (reference sequence). V was trimmed by 0 bases and J by 2 bases, leaving 8 bases between them. The CDR3 sequence is 14 residues long. The CDR3 loop reads CASSLSTGAYEQYF. CDR3 sequence (DNA): TGTGCCAGCAGTTTATCGACCGGGGCCTACGAGCAGTACTTC.

Notes on this clone: Other nucleotide sequences from this sample produce the same CDR3. The chain is built from TRBV7-9 and TRBJ2-7; no firm D call. Germline values: CDR1 SEHNR, CDR2 FQNEAQ (reference sequence). V was trimmed by 0 bases and J by 4 bases, leaving 10 bases between them. This CDR3 has 14 residues. The CDR3 loop is CASSLAGAGYEQYF. The DNA of the CDR3 is TGTGCCAGCAGCTTAGCGGGCGCTGGTTACGAGCAGTACTTC.

The V call is TRBV11-2, the J call TRBJ2-3, with a possible D match to TRBD1 (6 bases). The germline V gene has CDR1 SGHAT and CDR2 FQNNGV. Trimming took 5 bases from V and 0 from J, leaving 15 bases between them. This CDR3 is built from 16 residues. CDR3 sequence reads: CASSLPRGTSTDTQYF. The CDR3 nucleotides are TGTGCCAGCAGCCTACCCAGGGGTACCAGCACAGATACGCAGTATTTT.

V is TRBV27 and J is TRBJ2-7, with a possible D match to TRBD1 (7 bases). V was pared by 0 bases and J by 3 bases, with 15 bases between. There are 16 residues in the CDR3. CDR1 MNHEY and CDR2 SMNVEV come from the germline V gene (reference sequence). CDR3 bases: TGTGCCAGCAGTTTATCGGGCAGGGGGGCTAACTACGAGCAGTACTTC. It translates to CASSLSGRGANYEQYF.

The chain joins TRBV13 to TRBJ2-5, with D tentatively TRBD1 or TRBD2 (5 bases each). The CDR3 extends over 14 amino acids. V lost 0 bases and J 5 bases, leaving 10 bases between the germline ends. CDR1 is PRHDT, CDR2 FYEKMQ, per germline (reference sequence). The CDR3 here is CASSLGWGSETQYF. The CDR3 coding sequence is TGTGCCAGCAGCTTAGGATGGGGGAGCGAGACCCAGTACTTC. The full variable domain, in which reference TRBV13 and TRBJ2-5 provide the parts outside the CDR3, is AAGVIQSPRHLIKEKRETATLKCYPIPRHDTVYWYQQGPGQDPQFLISFYEKMQSDKGSIPDRFSAQQFSDYHSELNMSSLELGDSALYFCASSLGWGSETQYFGPGTRLLVL.

This rearrangement joins TRBV9 to TRBJ2-1; no definite D call. Trimming left V 0 bases short and J 5 bases short, with 6 bases between. The germline CDR1 and CDR2 sequences are SGDLS and YYNGEE. The CDR3 loop spans 13 amino acids. CDR3 residues: CASSVVAHNEQFF. The CDR3 bases are TGTGCCAGCAGCGTAGTGGCGCACAATGAGCAGTTCTTC.

In regard to this clone: This sample includes further DNA sequences coding for the same CDR3. V is TRBV28 and J is TRBJ1-5; D is uncertain. The V gene's germline CDR1 is MDHEN and CDR2 SYDVKM. The CDR3 runs 13 residues. Between the trimmed V and J ends, which lost 0 bases and 4 bases, there was a span of 4 bases. The CDR3, as DNA: TGTGCCAGCAGTTTATGGGGTAATCAGCCCCAGCATTTT. It specifies CASSLWGNQPQHF.

About this clone itself: This sample includes further DNA sequences coding for the same CDR3. This chain joins TRBV6-5 and TRBJ1-1; D remains unclear. The CDR3 has 13 amino acids. Germline assignment: CDR1 MNHEY and CDR2 SVGAGI. Trimming cost V 2 bases and J 0 bases, with 4 bases left between them. Written as DNA, the CDR3 is TGTGCCAGCAGTTACGGAATGAACACTGAAGCTTTCTTT. Its protein is CASSYGMNTEAFF.

The chain couples TRBV7-9 to TRBJ1-3; D call uncertain. V gave up 1 base and J gave up 4 bases, with 8 bases separating them. CDR3 length equals 14 residues. Germline CDR1 reads SEHNR; CDR2 reads FQNEAQ (reference sequence). The CDR3 loop is CASSLGPEGNTIYF. The DNA for the CDR3 is TGTGCCAGCAGCTTAGGACCGGAGGGAAACACCATATATTTT.

The V gene is TRBV28, the J gene TRBJ2-5; D may be TRBD1 or TRBD2 (6 bases each). Per the germline V gene, CDR1 is MDHEN and CDR2 is SYDVKM. V gave up 11 bases and J gave up 2 bases, with 24 bases separating them. The CDR3 is 16 amino acids. CDR3 DNA: TGTGCCGCAGCTGGGCCCCTAGGGGGGTATCAAGAGACCCAGTACTTC. It translates to CAAAGPLGGYQETQYF. Together with reference TRBV28 and TRBJ2-5, the CDR3 gives the full variable domain: DVKVTQSSRYLVKRTGEKVFLECVQDMDHENMFWYRQDPGLGLRLIYFSYDVKMKEKGDIPEGYSVSREKKERFSLILESASTNQTSMYLCAAAGPLGGYQETQYFGPGTRLLVL.

The rearrangement uses TRBV5-4 and TRBJ1-1; D perhaps matches TRBD1 (6 bases). Per germline, CDR1 SGHNT and CDR2 YYREEE (reference sequence). The CDR3 contains 16 residues. V shed 4 bases and J shed 2 bases, with 18 bases lying between them. CDR3 in amino acids: CASSRWGGGGNTEAFF. The CDR3 DNA sequence: TGTGCCAGCAGCCGATGGGGAGGGGGAGGAAACACTGAAGCTTTCTTT.

This chain links TRBV27 with TRBJ2-1; possible D gene TRBD2, 10 bases. Trimming took 2 bases from V and 8 from J, leaving 28 bases between them. This CDR3 has 19 residues. Looked up from germline, CDR1 is MNHEY and CDR2 is SMNVEV (reference sequence). The CDR3 protein is CASSLQGQGPSGSIDEQFF. The CDR3 nucleotides read TGTGCCAGCAGTTTACAGGGACAGGGTCCTAGCGGGAGTATTGATGAGCAGTTCTTC.

The chain couples TRBV19 to TRBJ2-5; D is tentatively TRBD1 or TRBD2 (5 bases each). The CDR3 extends over 15 amino acids. In germline, CDR1 is LNHDA, CDR2 SQIVND (reference sequence). V lost 4 bases to trimming and J lost 4 bases, with 16 bases between them. The CDR3 loop reads CASSTRDGPLETQYF. In nucleotides, the CDR3 is TGTGCCAGTAGTACGAGGGACGGACCCTTAGAGACCCAGTACTTC.

This clone was picked up one time. The chain is built from TRBV5-1 and TRBJ2-1; TRBD1 matches at 8 bases. The germline CDR1 and CDR2 sequences are SGHRS and YFSETQ. This CDR3 has 16 amino acids. Trimming at V came to 5 bases and at J to 6 bases, leaving 13 bases not matched to a gene. CDR3 residues: CASRERQGFIGNEQFF. CDR3 DNA sequence: TGCGCCAGCAGAGAAAGACAGGGGTTTATCGGCAATGAGCAGTTCTTC.

The V gene is TRBV27, the J gene TRBJ2-3; the D gene could be TRBD1 or TRBD2 (5 bases each). Germline values: CDR1 MNHEY, CDR2 SMNVEV (reference sequence). The V end lost 4 bases, the J end lost 2 bases, and 13 bases lay between the germline ends. The CDR3 loop spans 15 amino acids. The CDR3 sequence: CASSSQSGHTDTQYF. The CDR3 DNA follows: TGTGCCAGCAGTTCTCAAAGCGGACACACAGATACGCAGTATTTT.